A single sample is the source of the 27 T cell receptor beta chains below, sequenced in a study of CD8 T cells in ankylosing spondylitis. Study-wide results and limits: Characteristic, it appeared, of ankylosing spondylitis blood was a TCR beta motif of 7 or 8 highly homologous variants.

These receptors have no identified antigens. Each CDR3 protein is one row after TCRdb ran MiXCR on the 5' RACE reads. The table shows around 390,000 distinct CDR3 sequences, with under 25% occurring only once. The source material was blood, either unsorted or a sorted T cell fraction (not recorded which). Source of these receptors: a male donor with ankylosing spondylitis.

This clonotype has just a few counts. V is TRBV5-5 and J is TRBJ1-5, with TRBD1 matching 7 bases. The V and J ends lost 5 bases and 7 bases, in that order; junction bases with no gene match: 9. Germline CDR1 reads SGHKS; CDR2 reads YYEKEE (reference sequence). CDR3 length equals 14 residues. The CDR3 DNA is TGTGCCAGCAGAGCGGGTGGGACAGAGCAGCCCCAGCATTTT. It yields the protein CASRAGGTEQPQHF.

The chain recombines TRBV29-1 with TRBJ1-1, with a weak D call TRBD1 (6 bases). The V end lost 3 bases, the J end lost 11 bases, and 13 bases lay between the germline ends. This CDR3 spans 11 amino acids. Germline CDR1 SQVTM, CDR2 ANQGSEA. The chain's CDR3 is CSVESGTKAFF. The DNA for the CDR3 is TGCAGCGTTGAGTCCGGGACAAAGGCTTTCTTT.

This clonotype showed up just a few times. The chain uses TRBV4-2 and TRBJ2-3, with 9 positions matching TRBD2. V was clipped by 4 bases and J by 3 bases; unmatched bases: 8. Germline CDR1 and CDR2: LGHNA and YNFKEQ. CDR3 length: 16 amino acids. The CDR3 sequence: CASSLLTSGTTDTQYF. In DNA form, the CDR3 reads TGTGCCAGCAGCCTCCTGACTAGCGGAACGACAGATACGCAGTATTTT.

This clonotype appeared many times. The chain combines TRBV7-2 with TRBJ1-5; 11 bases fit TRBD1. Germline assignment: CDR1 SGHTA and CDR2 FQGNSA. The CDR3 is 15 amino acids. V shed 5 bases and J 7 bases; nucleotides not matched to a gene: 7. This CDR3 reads CASSTGTGGAQPQHF. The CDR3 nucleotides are TGTGCCAGCAGCACCGGGACAGGGGGAGCACAGCCCCAGCATTTT.

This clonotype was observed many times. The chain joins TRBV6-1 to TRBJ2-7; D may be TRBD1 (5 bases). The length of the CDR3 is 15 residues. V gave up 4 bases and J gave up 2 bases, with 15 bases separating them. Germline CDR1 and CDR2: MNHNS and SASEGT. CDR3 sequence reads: CASSGRWTHPYEQYF. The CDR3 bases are TGTGCCAGCAGTGGACGGTGGACACACCCCTACGAGCAGTACTTC.

The CDR3, as DNA: TGCAGTGCCCCGAGCAGCGGTGGTACGCAGTATTTT. Amino acid sequence: CSAPSSGGTQYF. The V gene is TRBV20-1, the J gene TRBJ2-3, with a tentative D call TRBD2 (5 bases). V lost 6 bases to trimming and J lost 8 bases, with 15 bases between them. Germline CDR1 and CDR2: DFQATT and SNEGSKA (reference sequence). CDR3 length: 12 residues.

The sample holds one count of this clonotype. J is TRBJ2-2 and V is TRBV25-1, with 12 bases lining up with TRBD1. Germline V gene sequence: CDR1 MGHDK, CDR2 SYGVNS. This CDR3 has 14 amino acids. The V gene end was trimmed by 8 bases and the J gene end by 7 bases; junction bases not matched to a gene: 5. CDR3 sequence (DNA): TGTGCCAGCCGGGGACAGGGGGCTAACGGGGAGCTGTTTTTT. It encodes CASRGQGANGELFF.

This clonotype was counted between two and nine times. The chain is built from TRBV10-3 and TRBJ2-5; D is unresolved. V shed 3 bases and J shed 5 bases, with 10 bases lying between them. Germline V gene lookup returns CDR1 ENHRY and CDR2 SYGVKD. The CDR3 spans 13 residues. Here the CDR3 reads CAISEGDWETQYF. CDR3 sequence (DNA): TGTGCCATCAGTGAAGGAGATTGGGAGACCCAGTACTTC.

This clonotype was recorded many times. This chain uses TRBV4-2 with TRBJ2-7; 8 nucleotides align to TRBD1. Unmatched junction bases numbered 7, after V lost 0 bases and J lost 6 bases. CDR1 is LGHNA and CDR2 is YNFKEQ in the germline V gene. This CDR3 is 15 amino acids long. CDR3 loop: CASSQDVLTGGEQYF. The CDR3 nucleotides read TGTGCCAGCAGCCAAGATGTACTAACAGGGGGCGAGCAGTACTTC.

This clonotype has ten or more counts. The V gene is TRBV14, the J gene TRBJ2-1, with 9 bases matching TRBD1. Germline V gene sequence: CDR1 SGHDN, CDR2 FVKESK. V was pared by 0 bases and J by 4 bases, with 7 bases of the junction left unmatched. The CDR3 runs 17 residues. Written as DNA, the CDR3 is TGTGCCAGCAGCCAAGATCGGGGGACAGGGTCGTACAATGAGCAGTTCTTC. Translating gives CASSQDRGTGSYNEQFF.

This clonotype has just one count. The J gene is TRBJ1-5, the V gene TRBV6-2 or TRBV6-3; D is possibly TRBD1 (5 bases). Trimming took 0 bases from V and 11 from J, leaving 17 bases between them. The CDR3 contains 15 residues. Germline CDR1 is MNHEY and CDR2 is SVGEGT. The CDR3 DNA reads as TGTGCCAGCAGTTACTCTTGGAGTACGGGGCAAACCCAGCATTTT. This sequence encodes CASSYSWSTGQTQHF.

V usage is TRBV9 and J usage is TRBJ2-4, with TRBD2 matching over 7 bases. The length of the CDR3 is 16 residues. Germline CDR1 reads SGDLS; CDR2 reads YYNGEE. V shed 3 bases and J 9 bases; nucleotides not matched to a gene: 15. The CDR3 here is CASSADLGGGPSIQYF. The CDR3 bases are TGTGCCAGCAGCGCCGACCTCGGGGGAGGGCCCTCCATTCAGTACTTC.

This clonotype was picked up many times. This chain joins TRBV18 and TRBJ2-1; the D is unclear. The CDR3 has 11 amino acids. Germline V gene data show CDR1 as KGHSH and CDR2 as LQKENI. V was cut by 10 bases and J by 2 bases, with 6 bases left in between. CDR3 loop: CATSPYNEQFF. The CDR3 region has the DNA TGTGCCACCTCTCCCTACAATGAGCAGTTCTTC.

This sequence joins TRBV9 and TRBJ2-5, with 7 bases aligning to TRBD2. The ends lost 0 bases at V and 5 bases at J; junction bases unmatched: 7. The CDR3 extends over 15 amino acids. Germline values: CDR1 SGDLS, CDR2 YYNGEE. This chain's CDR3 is CASSVGPGGGETQYF. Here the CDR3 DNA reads TGTGCCAGCAGCGTAGGCCCCGGGGGAGGGGAGACCCAGTACTTC.

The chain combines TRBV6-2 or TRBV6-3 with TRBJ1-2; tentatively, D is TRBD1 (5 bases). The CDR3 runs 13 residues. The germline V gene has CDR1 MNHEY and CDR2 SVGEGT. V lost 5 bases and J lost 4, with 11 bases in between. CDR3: CASSIDSGYGYTF. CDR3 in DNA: TGTGCCAGCAGTATCGACAGCGGCTATGGCTACACCTTC.

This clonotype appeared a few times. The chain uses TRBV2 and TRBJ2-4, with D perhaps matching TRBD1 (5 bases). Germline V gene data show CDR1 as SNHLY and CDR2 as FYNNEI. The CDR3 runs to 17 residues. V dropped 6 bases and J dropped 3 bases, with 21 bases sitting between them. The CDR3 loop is CASRALTAATGKNIQYF. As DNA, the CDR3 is TGTGCCAGCAGAGCCCTAACGGCAGCTACAGGCAAAAACATTCAGTACTTC. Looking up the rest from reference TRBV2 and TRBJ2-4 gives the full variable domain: EPEVTQTPSHQVTQMGQEVILRCVPISNHLYFYWYRQILGQKVEFLVSFYNNEISEKSEIFDDQFSVERPDGSNFTLKIRSTKLEDSAMYFCASRALTAATGKNIQYFGAGTRLSVL.

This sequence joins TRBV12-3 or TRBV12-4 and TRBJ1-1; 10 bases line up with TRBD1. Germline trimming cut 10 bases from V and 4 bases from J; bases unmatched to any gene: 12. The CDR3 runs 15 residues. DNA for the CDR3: TGTGCCACCGCGACAGGGGGCTCGTTTGTCACTGAAGCTTTCTTT. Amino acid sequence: CATATGGSFVTEAFF.

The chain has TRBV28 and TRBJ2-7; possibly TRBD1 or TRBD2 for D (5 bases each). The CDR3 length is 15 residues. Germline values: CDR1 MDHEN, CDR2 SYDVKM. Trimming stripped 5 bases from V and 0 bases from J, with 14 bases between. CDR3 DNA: TGTGCCAGCAGTCGTCTGGGGGTAAGCTCCTACGAGCAGTACTTC. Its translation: CASSRLGVSSYEQYF.

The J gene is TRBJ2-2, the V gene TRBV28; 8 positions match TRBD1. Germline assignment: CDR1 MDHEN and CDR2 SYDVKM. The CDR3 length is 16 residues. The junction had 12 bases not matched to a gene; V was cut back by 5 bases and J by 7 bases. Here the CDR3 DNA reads TGTGCCAGCAGTATTCAGGGGGCCCCCGTTGGCGGGGAGCTGTTTTTT. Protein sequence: CASSIQGAPVGGELFF.

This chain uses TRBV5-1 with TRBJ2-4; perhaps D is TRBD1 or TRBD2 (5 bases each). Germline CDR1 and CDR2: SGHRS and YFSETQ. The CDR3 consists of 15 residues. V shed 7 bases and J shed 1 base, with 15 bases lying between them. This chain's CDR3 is CASRDRWGAKNIQYF. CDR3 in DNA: TGCGCCAGCCGGGATCGTTGGGGCGCCAAAAACATTCAGTACTTC.

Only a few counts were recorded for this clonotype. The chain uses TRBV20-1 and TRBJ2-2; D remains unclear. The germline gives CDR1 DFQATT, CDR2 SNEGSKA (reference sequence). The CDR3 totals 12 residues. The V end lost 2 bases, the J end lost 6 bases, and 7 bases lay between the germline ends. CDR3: CSARKESGELFF. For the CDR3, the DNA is TGCAGTGCTAGAAAGGAATCCGGGGAGCTGTTTTTT.

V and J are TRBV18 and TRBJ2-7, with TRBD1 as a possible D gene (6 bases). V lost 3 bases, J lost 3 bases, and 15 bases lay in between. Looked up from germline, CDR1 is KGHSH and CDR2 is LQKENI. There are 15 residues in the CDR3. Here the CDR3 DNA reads TGTGCCAGCTCACCTAGACAGGAGACGAACTACGAGCAGTACTTC. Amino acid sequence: CASSPRQETNYEQYF.

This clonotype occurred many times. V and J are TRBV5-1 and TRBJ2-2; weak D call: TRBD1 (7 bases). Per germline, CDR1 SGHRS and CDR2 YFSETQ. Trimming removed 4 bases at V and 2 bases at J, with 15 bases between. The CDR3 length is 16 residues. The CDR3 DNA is TGCGCCAGCAGCGCGGCGGGACAGCGAAACACCGGGGAGCTGTTTTTT. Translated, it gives CASSAAGQRNTGELFF.

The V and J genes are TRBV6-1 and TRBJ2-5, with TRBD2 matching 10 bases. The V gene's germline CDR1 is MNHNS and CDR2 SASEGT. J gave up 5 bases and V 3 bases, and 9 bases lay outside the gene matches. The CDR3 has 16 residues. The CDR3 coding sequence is TGTGCCAGCAGTGAGAGTAGCGGGAGGCCCCGGGAGACCCAGTACTTC. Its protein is CASSESSGRPRETQYF.

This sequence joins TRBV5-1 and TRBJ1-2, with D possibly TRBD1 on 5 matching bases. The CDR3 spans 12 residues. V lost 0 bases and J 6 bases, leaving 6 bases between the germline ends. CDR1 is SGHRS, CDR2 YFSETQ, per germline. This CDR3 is CASSLVGDGYTF. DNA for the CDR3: TGCGCCAGCAGCTTGGTGGGGGATGGCTACACCTTC.

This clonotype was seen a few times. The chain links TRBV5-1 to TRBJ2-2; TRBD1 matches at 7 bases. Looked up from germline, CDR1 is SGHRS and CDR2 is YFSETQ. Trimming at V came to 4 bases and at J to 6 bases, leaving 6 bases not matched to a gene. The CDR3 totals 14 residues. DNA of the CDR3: TGCGCCAGCAGCGGGAGACAGGGTCCCGGGGAGCTGTTTTTT. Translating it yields CASSGRQGPGELFF.

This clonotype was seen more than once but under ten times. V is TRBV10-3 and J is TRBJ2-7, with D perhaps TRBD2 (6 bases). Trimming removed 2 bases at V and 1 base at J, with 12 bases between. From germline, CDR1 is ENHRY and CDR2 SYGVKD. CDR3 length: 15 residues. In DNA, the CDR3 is TGTGCCATCAGTGAGAAACCGGGACTTTCCTACGAGCAGTACTTC. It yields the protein CAISEKPGLSYEQYF.